This T cell receptor (beta chain) appears in the sequencing data of a study of CD8 T cells in ankylosing spondylitis. Generation of TCR beta libraries employed quantitative 5'-RACE incorporating molecular barcodes. TCRdb reanalysed the 5' RACE reads using MiXCR and keeps one entry per CDR3 protein. In the table there are around 450,000 distinct CDR3 sequences, 25% to 30% of which are singletons. Turning to this clonotype: Its antigen is currently unknown.

General study results and limits: Significant enrichment of disease-linked clones was reportedly seen in matched ankylosing spondylitis synovial fluid. Disease-associated clones were CD8+ and fairly uncommon in peripheral blood. Reports of some motif variants in reactive arthritis synovial fluid and blood predate this one. Seven to nine highly homologous variants formed a TCR beta motif that appeared characteristic of ankylosing spondylitis blood.

Looked up from germline, CDR1 is KGHDR and CDR2 is SFDVKD. The CDR3 has 18 residues. V lost 4 bases and J lost 1; bases outside the gene matches: 9. The sequencing input was blood, either unsorted or a sorted T cell fraction (not recorded which). This sequence was found in a male donor with ankylosing spondylitis. This rearrangement joins TRBV24-1 to TRBJ2-3; 11 bases are a match to TRBD2. The CDR3 DNA reads TGTGCCACCAGTGACGTCTCCGGGACTAGCGGCCGCACAGATACGCAGTATTTT. Translated: CATSDVSGTSGRTDTQYF.